The source of this T cell receptor beta chain is a study of T cell responses to AZD1222 COVID-19 vaccine. Sequencing was performed with immunoSEQ multiplex PCR; in TCRdb, only in-frame clones are kept and a portion is missing. The data show about 75,000 clones, approximately 89% seen once. The CDR3 is 12 residues long. With 5 bases removed from V and 9 bases from J, the gap between germline ends came to 13 bases. The receptor was isolated from an adult who received the MenACWY meningococcal vaccine as a control. This specimen was peripheral blood, taken 28 days after the second dose of the MenACWY control vaccine. The genes are TRBV12-3 or TRBV12-4 and TRBJ1-2; D is unresolved. This CDR3 is CASSVHGGSYTF. The CDR3 DNA reads TGTGCCAGCAGTGTGCACGGAGGGAGCTACACCTTC.